The source of this T cell receptor beta chain is a study of T cell responses to AZD1222 COVID-19 vaccine. Measured with immunoSEQ multiplex PCR; TCRdb has only the in-frame clones, and not every one. The table records about 100,000 clones, roughly 90% of them present only once. CDR1 is LGHNA and CDR2 is YSLEER in the germline V gene. With 3 bases removed from V and 0 bases from J, the gap between germline ends came to 15 bases. The CDR3 covers 16 residues. The receptor comes from an adult in good health. The sequencing here drew on peripheral blood, taken on day 0 of AZD1222 vaccination. The chain couples TRBV4-3 to TRBJ2-7, with D perhaps TRBD1 (5 bases). CDR3 amino acids: CASSQYSQGYSYEQYF. The CDR3 region has the DNA TGCGCCAGCAGCCAGTACTCTCAGGGATACTCCTACGAGCAGTACTTC.